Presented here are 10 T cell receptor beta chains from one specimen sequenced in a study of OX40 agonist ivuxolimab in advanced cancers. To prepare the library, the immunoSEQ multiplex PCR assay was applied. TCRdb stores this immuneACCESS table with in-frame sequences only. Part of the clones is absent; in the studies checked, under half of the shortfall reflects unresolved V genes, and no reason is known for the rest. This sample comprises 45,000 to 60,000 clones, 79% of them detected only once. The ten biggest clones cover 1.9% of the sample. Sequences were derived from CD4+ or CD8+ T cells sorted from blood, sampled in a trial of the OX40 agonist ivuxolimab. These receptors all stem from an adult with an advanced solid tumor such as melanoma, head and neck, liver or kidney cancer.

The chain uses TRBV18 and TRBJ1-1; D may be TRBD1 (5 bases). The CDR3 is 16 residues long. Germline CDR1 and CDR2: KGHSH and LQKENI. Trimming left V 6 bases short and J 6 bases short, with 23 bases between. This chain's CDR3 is CASSPPGVRGVSEAFF. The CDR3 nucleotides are TGTGCCAGCTCGCCGCCGGGGGTCCGTGGGGTCTCTGAAGCTTTCTTT.

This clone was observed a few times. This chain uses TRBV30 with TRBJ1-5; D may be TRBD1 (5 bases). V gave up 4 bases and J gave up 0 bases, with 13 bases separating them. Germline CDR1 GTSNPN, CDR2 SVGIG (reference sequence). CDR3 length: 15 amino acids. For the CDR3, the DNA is TGTGCCTGGACGCCTCAGGGAACTAGCAATCAGCCCCAGCATTTT. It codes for CAWTPQGTSNQPQHF.

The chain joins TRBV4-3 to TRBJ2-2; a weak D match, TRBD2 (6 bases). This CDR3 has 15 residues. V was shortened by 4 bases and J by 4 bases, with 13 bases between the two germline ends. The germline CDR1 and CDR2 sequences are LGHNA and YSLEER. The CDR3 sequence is CASSLGGMGTGELFF. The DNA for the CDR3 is TGCGCCAGCAGCCTTGGGGGGATGGGCACCGGGGAGCTGTTTTTT.

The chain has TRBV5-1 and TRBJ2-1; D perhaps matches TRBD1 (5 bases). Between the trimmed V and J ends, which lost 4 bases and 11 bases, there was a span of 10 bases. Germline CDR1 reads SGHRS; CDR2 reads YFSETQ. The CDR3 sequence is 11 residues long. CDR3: CASSQDSKQFF. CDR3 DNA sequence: TGCGCCAGCAGCCAAGACAGTAAGCAGTTCTTC.

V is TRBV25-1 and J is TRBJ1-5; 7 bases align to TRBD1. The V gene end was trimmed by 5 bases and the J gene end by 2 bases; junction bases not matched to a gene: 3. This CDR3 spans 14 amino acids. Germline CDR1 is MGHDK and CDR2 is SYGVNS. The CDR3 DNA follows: TGTGCCAGCAGTCACAGGGGTGGCAATCAGCCCCAGCATTTT. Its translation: CASSHRGGNQPQHF.

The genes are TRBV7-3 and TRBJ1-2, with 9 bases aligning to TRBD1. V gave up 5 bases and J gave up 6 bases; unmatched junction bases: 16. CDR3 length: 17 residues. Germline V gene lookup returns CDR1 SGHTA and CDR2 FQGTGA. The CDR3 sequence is CASSPGDRVSLDNGYTF. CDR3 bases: TGTGCCAGCAGCCCAGGGGACAGGGTTTCATTAGATAATGGCTACACCTTC.

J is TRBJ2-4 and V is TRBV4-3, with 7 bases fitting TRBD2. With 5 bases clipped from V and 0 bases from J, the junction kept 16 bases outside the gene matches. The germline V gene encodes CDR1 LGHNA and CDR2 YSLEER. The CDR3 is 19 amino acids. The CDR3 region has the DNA TGCGCCAGCAGCGAAAGCTCAAGCGGGACCCGTTTAGCCAAAAACATTCAGTACTTC. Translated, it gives CASSESSSGTRLAKNIQYF.

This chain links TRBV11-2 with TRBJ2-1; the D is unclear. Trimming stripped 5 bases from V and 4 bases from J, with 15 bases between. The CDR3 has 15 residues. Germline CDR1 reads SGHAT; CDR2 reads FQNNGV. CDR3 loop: CASSARLATYNEQFF. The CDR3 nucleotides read TGTGCCAGCAGCGCCCGACTGGCGACTTACAATGAGCAGTTCTTC. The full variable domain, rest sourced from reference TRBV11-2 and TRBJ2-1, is EAGVAQSPRYKIIEKRQSVAFWCNPISGHATLYWYQQILGQGPKLLIQFQNNGVVDDSQLPKDRFSAERLKGVDSTLKIQPAKLEDSAVYLCASSARLATYNEQFFGPGTRLTVL.

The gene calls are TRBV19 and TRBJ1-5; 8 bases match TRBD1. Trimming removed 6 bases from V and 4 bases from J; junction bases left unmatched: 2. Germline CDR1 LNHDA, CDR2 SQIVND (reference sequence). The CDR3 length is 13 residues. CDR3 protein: CASRDRGNQPQHF. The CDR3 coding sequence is TGTGCCAGTAGAGACAGGGGAAATCAGCCCCAGCATTTT.

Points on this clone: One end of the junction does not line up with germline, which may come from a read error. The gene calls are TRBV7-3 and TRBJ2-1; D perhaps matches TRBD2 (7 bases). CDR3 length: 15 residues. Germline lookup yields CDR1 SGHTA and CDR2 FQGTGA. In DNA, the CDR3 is TGTGCCAGCAGCTTAACCGCGGGGGCCTACCATGAGCAGTTCTTC. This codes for CASSLTAGAYHEQFF. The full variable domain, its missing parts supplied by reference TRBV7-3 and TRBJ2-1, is GAGVSQTPSNKVTEKGKYVELRCDPISGHTALYWYRQSLGQGPEFLIYFQGTGAADDSGLPNDRFFAVRPEGSVSTLKIQRTERGDSAVYLCASSLTAGAYHEQFFGPGTRLTVL.